The 5 T cell receptor beta chains below come from one sample, sequenced in a study of somatic mutations in cytotoxic T cells in rheumatoid arthritis. The method was immunoSEQ multiplex PCR; TCRdb's version includes in-frame clones alone and lacks a portion of them. The table includes 15,000 or so clones, just under 80% detected once. The sequencing input was CD8+ T cells sorted from blood. These TCRs come from an adult with rheumatoid arthritis.

This clone came up a few times. Other DNA sequences of this sample code for an identical CDR3. This chain links TRBV5-6 with TRBJ1-6, with TRBD1 matching over 7 bases. Germline CDR1 reads SGHDT; CDR2 reads YYEEEE. V lost 0 bases and J lost 0; bases outside the gene matches: 6. The CDR3 has 18 amino acids. The CDR3 loop reads CASSLEGPGGSYNSPLHF. The DNA of the CDR3 is TGTGCCAGCAGCTTGGAAGGGCCAGGGGGCTCCTATAATTCACCCCTCCACTTT.

J is TRBJ2-7 and V is TRBV27; D perhaps matches TRBD2 (5 bases). Trimming took 2 bases from V and 0 from J, leaving 11 bases between them. CDR3 length: 15 residues. CDR1 and CDR2 (germline): MNHEY, SMNVEV (reference sequence). CDR3: CASSLRHEGSYEQYF. The CDR3 DNA reads TGTGCCAGCAGTTTAAGACACGAGGGCTCCTACGAGCAGTACTTC.

This chain uses TRBV4-1 with TRBJ2-7; D possibly corresponds to TRBD2 (6 bases). Trimming left V 6 bases short and J 0 bases short, with 9 bases between. CDR1 is MGHRA, CDR2 YSYEKL, per germline. This CDR3 contains 13 residues. The DNA of the CDR3 is TGCGCCAGCAGTATCGGGGGCTCCTACGAGCAGTACTTC. This translates into CASSIGGSYEQYF.

This clone was counted only a few times. The chain is built from TRBV18 and TRBJ1-1, with D hard to call. The CDR3 length is 12 residues. Trimming cost V 3 bases and J 1 base, with 3 bases left between them. CDR1 KGHSH and CDR2 LQKENI come from the germline V gene. DNA for the CDR3: TGTGCCAGCTCACCGGGGAACACTGAAGCTTTCTTT. It codes for CASSPGNTEAFF.

This clone has a handful of counts. The chain has TRBV19 and TRBJ1-1; perhaps TRBD1 as D (5 bases). Germline lookup yields CDR1 LNHDA and CDR2 SQIVND (reference sequence). This CDR3 comprises 12 residues. Between the trimmed V and J ends, which lost 9 bases and 0 bases, there was a span of 8 bases. The CDR3 sequence: CASGGMNTEAFF. Here the CDR3 DNA reads TGTGCCAGCGGGGGGATGAACACTGAAGCTTTCTTT.